This T cell receptor beta chain comes out of a study of technical replicates of blood from a handful of donors. Assay: immunoSEQ multiplex PCR; the TCRdb copy retains only in-frame clones and omits some. The top ten clones hold less than 0.3% of a sample with about 85,000 clones, approximately 94% of them seen once. Germline CDR1 is MDHEN and CDR2 is SYDVKM. The CDR3 loop spans 15 amino acids. V was cut by 1 base and J by 7 bases, with 14 bases left in between. The chain links TRBV28 to TRBJ1-5; D is unresolved. The TCR comes from a human donor in good health. Sequencing used T cells isolated from PBMCs. This CDR3 is CASSLSSPAGQPQHF. The DNA for the CDR3 is TGTGCCAGCAGTTTATCCAGCCCAGCGGGACAGCCCCAGCATTTT.